This TCR beta chain is from a study of cytomegalovirus exposure and HLA in healthy donors. Germline loops: CDR1 SGHVS, CDR2 FQNEAQ. Trimming took off 7 bases at V and 5 bases at J, with 11 bases between the two ends. The CDR3 covers 13 residues. Primers: 60 Vbeta forward and 13 Jbeta reverse. The method was immunoSEQ multiplex PCR; TCRdb's version includes in-frame clones alone and lacks a portion of them. The data show approximately 110,000 clones, around 78% seen once. This clonotype was obtained from a male donor in good health and CMV-seronegative. The specimen sequenced was PBMCs. The chain carries TRBV7-8 and TRBJ1-4; D is possibly TRBD1 (6 bases). The CDR3 reads CASTGTRNEKLFF. DNA for the CDR3: TGTGCCAGCACCGGGACAAGGAATGAAAAACTGTTTTTT.